The 21 T cell receptor beta chains below come from one sample, sequenced in a study of blood T cell repertoires in COVID-19. Here immunoSEQ multiplex PCR was the method, and the copy in TCRdb shows in-frame clones only, minus some. The table has some 300,000 clones, almost 90% seen once; the top ten hold 0.8% to 1.3%. Sequencing was performed on peripheral blood. The receptors come from a woman between 40 and 50 years old with COVID-19, enrolled during active disease.

This chain joins TRBV28 and TRBJ1-5, with 9 bases that match TRBD1. The length of the CDR3 is 16 residues. Trimming at V came to 5 bases and at J to 7 bases, leaving 12 bases not matched to a gene. Germline V gene data show CDR1 as MDHEN and CDR2 as SYDVKM. The CDR3 nucleotides read TGTGCCAGCAGTCTAACAGGGGGCCACTTGGGGCAGCCCCAGCATTTT. Its protein product is CASSLTGGHLGQPQHF.

This chain joins TRBV10-3 and TRBJ2-7; 9 bases fit TRBD1. The CDR3 totals 15 residues. Trimming took 6 bases from V and 5 from J; bases not matched to a gene: 11. Germline loops: CDR1 ENHRY, CDR2 SYGVKD. The CDR3 loop reads CAIRHSGTGNNEQYF. CDR3 bases: TGTGCCATCAGACACTCCGGGACAGGGAACAACGAGCAGTACTTC.

The J gene is TRBJ1-1, the V gene TRBV2; D remains unclear. Trimming removed 7 bases from V and 1 base from J, with 10 bases in between. From germline, CDR1 is SNHLY and CDR2 FYNNEI. The CDR3 is made up of 13 amino acids. The CDR3 is CASKIQTNTEAFF. CDR3 bases: TGTGCCAGCAAGATACAGACGAACACTGAAGCTTTCTTT.

This chain links TRBV19 with TRBJ1-3; D is undetermined. V dropped 5 bases and J dropped 3 bases, with 11 bases sitting between them. Germline assignment: CDR1 LNHDA and CDR2 SQIVND (reference sequence). This CDR3 is 14 amino acids long. This CDR3 reads CASSERRVGNTIYF. The CDR3 DNA follows: TGTGCCAGTAGTGAGAGACGGGTTGGAAACACCATATATTTT.

CDR3 region: CASSWGQGGTYEQYF. CDR3 DNA: TGTGCCAGCAGCTGGGGACAGGGAGGCACCTACGAGCAGTACTTC. The gene calls are TRBV27 and TRBJ2-7; 9 nucleotides match TRBD1. In germline, CDR1 is MNHEY, CDR2 SMNVEV (reference sequence). The V and J ends lost 6 bases and 2 bases, in that order; junction bases with no gene match: 8. The CDR3 loop spans 15 amino acids.

V gene TRBV3-1 (or the pseudogene TRBV3-2) combines with J gene TRBJ1-2; D may be TRBD1 (5 bases). Germline CDR1 LGHDT, CDR2 YNNKEL (reference sequence). Trimming cost V 6 bases and J 5 bases, with 19 bases left between them. This CDR3 spans 15 amino acids. This CDR3 reads CASRGRGGDSYGYTF. DNA for the CDR3: TGTGCCAGCAGGGGCCGGGGCGGGGACTCATATGGCTACACCTTC.

Concerning this clone: The same CDR3 is also encoded by other DNA sequences in this sample. V gene TRBV19 combines with J gene TRBJ2-1; maybe TRBD1 (5 bases). Germline V gene lookup returns CDR1 LNHDA and CDR2 SQIVND (reference sequence). CDR3 length: 12 residues. Trimming shortened V by 5 bases and J by 9 bases, and 11 bases separated the two germline ends. CDR3 region: CASSVREGEQFF. In nucleotides, the CDR3 is TGTGCCAGTAGTGTCAGGGAAGGTGAGCAGTTCTTC.

The rearrangement joins TRBV27 to TRBJ2-5; possible D gene TRBD2, 6 bases. Germline CDR1 and CDR2: MNHEY and SMNVEV (reference sequence). Trimming cost V 4 bases and J 4 bases, with 13 bases left between them. CDR3 length equals 14 residues. CDR3 loop: CASSYSGTGETQYF. The CDR3 DNA is TGTGCCAGCAGTTATTCCGGGACTGGAGAGACCCAGTACTTC.

This sequence joins TRBV6-2 or TRBV6-3 and TRBJ1-5; 9 bases map to TRBD1. This CDR3 contains 19 residues. CDR1 MNHEY and CDR2 SVGEGT come from the germline V gene. Trimming took 0 bases from V and 5 from J; bases not matched to a gene: 14. CDR3 residues: CASSYSMLGTGGWDQPQHF. The CDR3 coding sequence is TGTGCCAGCAGTTACTCGATGTTAGGCACAGGGGGCTGGGATCAGCCCCAGCATTTT.

This clone was counted a single time. This chain's CDR3 is CASSSNPGEKLFF. CDR3 DNA: TGTGCCAGCAGCTCAAACCCGGGGGAAAAACTGTTTTTT. V gene TRBV5-6 combines with J gene TRBJ1-4; D uncertain. The CDR3 is 13 amino acids. Trimming took off 3 bases at V and 8 bases at J, with 11 bases between the two ends. Germline CDR1 SGHDT, CDR2 YYEEEE.

A few counts support this clone. CDR3 in amino acids: CATSPRPGQGTDTQYF. In nucleotides, the CDR3 is TGTGCCACCAGCCCACGCCCAGGACAGGGCACAGATACGCAGTATTTT. The J gene is TRBJ2-3, the V gene TRBV15; 7 bases match TRBD1. The trim removed 5 bases at V and 1 base at J, leaving 9 bases unmatched. This CDR3 has 16 residues. Germline CDR1 LNHNV, CDR2 YYDKDF (reference sequence).

The chain uses TRBV6-5 and TRBJ1-2; 8 bases map to TRBD1. The germline gives CDR1 MNHEY, CDR2 SVGAGI. CDR3 size: 16 residues. The J segment lost 5 bases and the V segment lost 4 bases, leaving 12 bases of the junction unmatched. Here the CDR3 reads CASSFRPVDRAYGYTF. The CDR3 DNA is TGTGCCAGCAGTTTCCGGCCGGTGGACAGGGCTTATGGCTACACCTTC.

The chain joins TRBV28 to TRBJ2-7; the D gene is possibly TRBD2 (6 bases). CDR3 length: 18 residues. Trimming pared 6 bases from V and 1 base from J, leaving 25 bases between. Germline loops: CDR1 MDHEN, CDR2 SYDVKM. The CDR3 DNA sequence: TGTGCCAGCAGACACCGGGACCGGGGGTCCCAAAAGTCCTACGAGCAGTACTTC. Translating it yields CASRHRDRGSQKSYEQYF.

The chain couples TRBV29-1 to TRBJ2-3, with D hard to call. Germline V gene lookup returns CDR1 SQVTM and CDR2 ANQGSEA. Trimming pared 3 bases from V and 1 base from J, leaving 8 bases between. This CDR3 has 13 residues. CDR3 coding DNA: TGCAGCGTTGACAGGTCGGGCACAGATACGCAGTATTTT. Translating gives CSVDRSGTDTQYF.

This rearrangement joins TRBV6-6 to TRBJ1-1; the match to TRBD1 covers 9 bases. CDR1 is MNHNY, CDR2 SVGAGI, per germline (reference sequence). CDR3 length: 16 residues. The V segment lost 6 bases and the J segment 4 bases; nucleotides outside the gene matches: 12. CDR3 coding DNA: TGTGCCAGCAGCCCGGGACAGGGTCGGGCTCTCACTGAAGCTTTCTTT. As protein: CASSPGQGRALTEAFF.

This chain connects TRBV6-6 to TRBJ1-2; the match to TRBD1 covers 9 bases. The CDR3 extends over 15 amino acids. V lost 2 bases and J lost 1; bases outside the gene matches: 2. Germline V lookup: CDR1 MNHNY, CDR2 SVGAGI (reference sequence). CDR3 DNA: TGTGCCAGCAGTTACCCGGACAGGGGTAACTATGGCTACACCTTC. This codes for CASSYPDRGNYGYTF.

This sequence joins TRBV4-3 and TRBJ2-2, with TRBD1 matching 8 bases. The V segment lost 4 bases and the J segment 5 bases; nucleotides outside the gene matches: 9. The germline V gene encodes CDR1 LGHNA and CDR2 YSLEER. This CDR3 region has 16 residues. The CDR3 DNA sequence: TGCGCCAGCAGCCTTATATCACAGGGGGTGACCGGGGAGCTGTTTTTT. It encodes CASSLISQGVTGELFF.

The V call is TRBV29-1, the J call TRBJ2-7; 8 bases are shared with TRBD2. The CDR3 is 15 amino acids. Germline CDR1 is SQVTM and CDR2 is ANQGSEA. Trimming at V came to 6 bases and at J to 0 bases, leaving 10 bases not matched to a gene. The CDR3 protein is CSVTRGAGASYEQYF. The CDR3, as DNA: TGCAGCGTGACCCGGGGAGCGGGAGCCTCCTACGAGCAGTACTTC.

The rearrangement joins TRBV19 to TRBJ2-7; 9 bases agree with TRBD2. The CDR3 covers 15 residues. The J segment lost 2 bases and the V segment lost 6 bases, leaving 8 bases of the junction unmatched. CDR1 LNHDA and CDR2 SQIVND come from the germline V gene (reference sequence). The CDR3 reads CASSRVAGEAYEQYF. Here the CDR3 DNA reads TGTGCCAGTAGCAGGGTAGCGGGAGAGGCCTACGAGCAGTACTTC.

The rearrangement joins TRBV19 to TRBJ1-1; 9 bases are shared with TRBD1. Unmatched junction bases numbered 6, after V lost 6 bases and J lost 4 bases. Germline V gene lookup returns CDR1 LNHDA and CDR2 SQIVND (reference sequence). This CDR3 is 14 amino acids long. CDR3 region: CASSPDRGTTEAFF. CDR3 bases: TGTGCCAGTAGCCCGGACAGGGGAACCACTGAAGCTTTCTTT.

V usage is TRBV4-1 and J usage is TRBJ2-7, with unresolved D. Between the trimmed V and J ends, which lost 0 bases and 3 bases, there was a span of 9 bases. CDR3 length equals 14 residues. Germline V gene data show CDR1 as MGHRA and CDR2 as YSYEKL. CDR3 DNA sequence: TGCGCCAGCAGCCAAGAAAGGAGCAGCTACGAGCAGTACTTC. This codes for CASSQERSSYEQYF.